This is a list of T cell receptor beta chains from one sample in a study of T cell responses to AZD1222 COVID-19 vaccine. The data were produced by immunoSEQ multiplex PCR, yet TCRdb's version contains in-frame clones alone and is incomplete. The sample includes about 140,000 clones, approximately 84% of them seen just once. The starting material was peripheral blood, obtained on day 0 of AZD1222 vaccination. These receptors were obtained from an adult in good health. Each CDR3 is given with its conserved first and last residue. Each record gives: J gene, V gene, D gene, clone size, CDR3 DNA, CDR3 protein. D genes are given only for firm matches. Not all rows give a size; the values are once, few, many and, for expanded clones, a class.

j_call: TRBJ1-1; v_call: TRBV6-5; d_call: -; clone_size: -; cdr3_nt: TGTGCCAGCAGTTCACTTGGGTTCACTGAAGCTTTCTTT; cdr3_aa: CASSSLGFTEAFF
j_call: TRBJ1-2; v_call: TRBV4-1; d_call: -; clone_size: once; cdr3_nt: TGCGCCAGCAGCCAAGATCGGGGGACACCGACCTATGGCTACACCTTC; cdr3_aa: CASSQDRGTPTYGYTF
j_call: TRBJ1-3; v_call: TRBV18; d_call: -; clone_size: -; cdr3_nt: TGTGCCAGCTCACCATCACGGACGCTTGGAAACACCATATATTTT; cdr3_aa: CASSPSRTLGNTIYF
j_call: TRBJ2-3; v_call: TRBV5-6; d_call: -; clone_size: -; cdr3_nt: TGTGCCAGCAGCTCACAGACCACAGATACGCAGTATTTT; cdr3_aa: CASSSQTTDTQYF
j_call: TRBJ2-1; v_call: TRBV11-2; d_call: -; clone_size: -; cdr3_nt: TGTGCCAGCAGCTTAGACAGGTTTTACAATGAGCAGTTCTTC; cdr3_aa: CASSLDRFYNEQFF
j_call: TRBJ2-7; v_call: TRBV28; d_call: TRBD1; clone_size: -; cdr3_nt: TGTGCCAGCATCCCGGACAGGGGCCCCTACGAGCAGTACTTC; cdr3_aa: CASIPDRGPYEQYF
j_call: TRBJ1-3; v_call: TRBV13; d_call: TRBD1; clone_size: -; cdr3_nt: TGTGCCAGCAGCTTAGGCGGACAGGGGACTGGAAACACCATATATTTT; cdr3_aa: CASSLGGQGTGNTIYF
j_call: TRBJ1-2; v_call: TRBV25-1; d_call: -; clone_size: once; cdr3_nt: TGTGCCAGCAGTCTGGACGGGAATAACTATGGCTACACCTTC; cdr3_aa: CASSLDGNNYGYTF
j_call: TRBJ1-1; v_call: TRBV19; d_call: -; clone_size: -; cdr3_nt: TGTGCCAGTAGTATCGGAGGACTGAACACTGAAGCTTTCTTT; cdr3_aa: CASSIGGLNTEAFF
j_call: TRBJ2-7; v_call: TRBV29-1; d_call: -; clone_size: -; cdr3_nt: TGCAGCGTTGAAACGACGGGGAGCTCCTACGAGCAGTACTTC; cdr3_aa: CSVETTGSSYEQYF
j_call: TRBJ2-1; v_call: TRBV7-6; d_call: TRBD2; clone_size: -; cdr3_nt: TGTGCCAGCAGCTTAAACGGCGAGCGGGGGGGCTCCTACAATGAGCAGTTCTTC; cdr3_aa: CASSLNGERGGSYNEQFF
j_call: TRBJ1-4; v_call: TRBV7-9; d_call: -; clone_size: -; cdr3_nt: TGTGCCAGCAGCTTAGTCGGTGCTAATGAAAAACTGTTTTTT; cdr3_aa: CASSLVGANEKLFF
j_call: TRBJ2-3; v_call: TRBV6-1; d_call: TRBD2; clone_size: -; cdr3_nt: TGTGCCAGCAGTGAAGTGAGTGGGACTATATGGGCAGATACGCAGTATTTT; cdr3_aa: CASSEVSGTIWADTQYF